The next 24 T cell receptor beta chains were all read from a single sample in a study of spatial heterogeneity in lung cancer. General study results and limits: Tumors with more nonsynonymous mutations had more expanded intratumoral alpha and beta TCRs.

Sample time point: sample taken at primary tumor resection. TCRdb redid the calling of the 5' RACE reads with MiXCR, one entry per CDR3 protein. The sample consists of fewer than 4,500 distinct CDR3 sequences, over 5% of them appearing once. These TCRs are of unknown antigen specificity. The source was lung tumor tissue, collected at surgery. The receptors derive from a male donor with early-stage non-small cell lung cancer.

The rearrangement uses TRBV7-2 and TRBJ1-5; D unclear. The CDR3 sequence is 14 residues long. Trimming stripped 1 base from V and 7 bases from J, with 11 bases between. CDR1 and CDR2 from the germline V gene are SGHTA and FQGNSA. CDR3 in amino acids: CASSLGTAWQPQHF. The CDR3 DNA reads as TGTGCCAGCAGCTTAGGGACCGCTTGGCAGCCCCAGCATTTT.

This clonotype was seen repeatedly, ten times or more. This rearrangement joins TRBV6-5 to TRBJ1-5, with D tentatively TRBD1 (5 bases). Germline CDR1 reads MNHEY; CDR2 reads SVGAGI. Trimming pared 0 bases from V and 7 bases from J, leaving 19 bases between. The CDR3 sequence is 17 residues long. CDR3 DNA: TGTGCCAGCAGTTACTCAGGGGCCGCTGCGTTGACCCAGCCCCAGCATTTT. Its translation is CASSYSGAAALTQPQHF.

The rearrangement uses TRBV20-1 and TRBJ2-5; D tentatively reads TRBD1 or TRBD2 (5 bases each). In germline, CDR1 is DFQATT, CDR2 SNEGSKA (reference sequence). The V gene lost 6 bases and the J gene lost 1 base, with 15 bases spanning the gap. This CDR3 comprises 14 residues. The CDR3 DNA follows: TGCAGTGCCGCCGGGACCCTCCTCCAAGAGACCCAGTACTTC. Its protein product is CSAAGTLLQETQYF.

This clonotype was seen ten or more times. The J gene is TRBJ2-7, the V gene TRBV20-1; D unclear. CDR1 and CDR2 (germline): DFQATT, SNEGSKA (reference sequence). V was shortened by 2 bases and J by 2 bases, with 16 bases between the two germline ends. The CDR3 sequence is 15 residues long. CDR3 sequence (DNA): TGCAGTGCTAGAAAACCGGTCTTGGCGCCCTACGAGCAGTACTTC. Protein sequence: CSARKPVLAPYEQYF.

Relative to its sample, this clonotype is medium-sized. The rearrangement links TRBV29-1 to TRBJ2-7, with D perhaps matching TRBD1 or TRBD2 (5 bases each). Trimming cost V 4 bases and J 5 bases, with 12 bases left between them. The CDR3 covers 12 residues. Germline CDR1 SQVTM, CDR2 ANQGSEA. The DNA for the CDR3 is TGCAGCGTTGGGGGCCAGGGAGACGAGCAGTACTTC. Amino acid sequence: CSVGGQGDEQYF.

This clonotype was recorded at least ten times. The V and J genes are TRBV6-6 and TRBJ2-2, with 7 bases aligning to TRBD1. V lost 0 bases, J lost 1 base, and 2 bases stayed unmatched. This CDR3 contains 16 residues. In germline, CDR1 is MNHNY, CDR2 SVGAGI (reference sequence). DNA for the CDR3: TGTGCCAGCAGTTACTCACGGACAGGGAACACCGGGGAGCTGTTTTTT. The encoded protein is CASSYSRTGNTGELFF.

Notes on this clonotype: An end of the junction differs from the germline gene, which may be a read error. The chain employs TRBV10-2 and TRBJ1-1; D call uncertain. CDR1 is WSHSY, CDR2 SAAADI, per germline. This CDR3 comprises 16 residues. The CDR3, as DNA: TGTGCCAGCAGTGAAGGGCCAAGCCTTATGAACACTGAAGCTTTCTTT. This codes for CASSEGPSLMNTEAFF.

This clonotype was recorded many times. The V call is TRBV7-9, the J call TRBJ2-2; D remains unclear. Germline CDR1 SEHNR, CDR2 FQNEAQ (reference sequence). The CDR3 extends over 13 amino acids. Trimming removed 3 bases from V and 5 bases from J, with 7 bases in between. CDR3: CASSFGVTGELFF. The CDR3 nucleotides are TGTGCCAGCAGCTTTGGCGTTACCGGGGAGCTGTTTTTT.

On this clonotype: Since a much larger clone is just one base distant, this may be a read error. This chain uses TRBV7-3 with TRBJ2-2; D gene uncertain. Germline assignment: CDR1 SGHTA and CDR2 FQGTGA. The length of the CDR3 is 11 residues. This CDR3 is CVSSLGGELFF. As DNA, the CDR3 is TGTGTCAGCAGCTTAGGCGGGGAGCTGTTTTTT.

This clonotype was detected a few times. The chain employs TRBV13 and TRBJ2-5; unclear D gene. V was shortened by 5 bases and J by 5 bases, with 6 bases between the two germline ends. Germline V gene sequence: CDR1 PRHDT, CDR2 FYEKMQ (reference sequence). This CDR3 comprises 11 residues. The CDR3 loop reads CASSDGETQYF. The CDR3 DNA follows: TGTGCCAGCAGCGACGGGGAGACCCAGTACTTC.

This clonotype was recorded at least ten times. The chain joins TRBV29-1 to TRBJ2-4; 7 nucleotides line up with TRBD2. The CDR3 runs to 16 residues. V lost 1 base to trimming and J lost 3 bases; unmatched junction nucleotides: 9. CDR1 and CDR2 from the germline V gene are SQVTM and ANQGSEA. In DNA, the CDR3 is TGCAGCGTTGAAGTAAGGCTAGCGGTACTCAAAAACATTCAGTACTTC. Translated, it gives CSVEVRLAVLKNIQYF.

The sample holds many counts of this clonotype. This chain links TRBV30 with TRBJ2-7; 9 bases map to TRBD1. The CDR3 has 14 amino acids. In germline, CDR1 is GTSNPN, CDR2 SVGIG (reference sequence). The V and J ends lost 3 bases and 2 bases, in that order; junction bases with no gene match: 5. The CDR3 loop reads CAWSLDRGPYEQYF. The CDR3 DNA follows: TGTGCCTGGAGCCTGGACAGGGGCCCCTACGAGCAGTACTTC.

This clonotype was found many times. DNA for the CDR3: TGTGCCAGCAGCCCGGGACAGGGGGTCGACGGGGAGCTGTTTTTT. Its protein product is CASSPGQGVDGELFF. This chain links TRBV12-3 or TRBV12-4 with TRBJ2-2; 11 bases fit TRBD1. The CDR3 runs 15 residues. V lost 6 bases, J lost 7 bases, and 7 bases stayed unmatched.

The sample holds many counts of this clonotype. This chain connects TRBV20-1 to TRBJ2-3, with 11 bases aligning to TRBD2. V lost 2 bases to trimming and J lost 0 bases; unmatched junction nucleotides: 7. CDR1 and CDR2 from the germline V gene are DFQATT and SNEGSKA (reference sequence). This CDR3 comprises 17 residues. CDR3 DNA sequence: TGCAGTGCTAGAAGCCCTAGCGGGAGGCCTAGCACAGATACGCAGTATTTT. Amino acids: CSARSPSGRPSTDTQYF.

This clonotype was observed many times. The V call is TRBV29-1, the J call TRBJ2-3, with TRBD2 matching over 8 bases. This CDR3 spans 14 amino acids. Per germline, CDR1 SQVTM and CDR2 ANQGSEA. V lost 3 bases and J lost 5; bases outside the gene matches: 7. CDR3 sequence: CSVDSGGVGDTQYF. The CDR3 DNA follows: TGCAGCGTTGACTCCGGGGGGGTGGGAGATACGCAGTATTTT.

This clonotype has at least ten counts. The chain carries TRBV28 and TRBJ1-3; TRBD1 matches 9 bases. V was pared by 6 bases and J by 2 bases, with 5 bases of the junction left unmatched. Germline V gene sequence: CDR1 MDHEN, CDR2 SYDVKM. CDR3 length equals 15 residues. CDR3 in DNA: TGTGCCAGCAGCTCTACAGGGGGCGCTGGAAACACCATATATTTT. Translated: CASSSTGGAGNTIYF.

This clonotype has a count of ten or more. The chain couples TRBV5-1 to TRBJ2-7, with D hard to call. CDR1 and CDR2 (germline): SGHRS, YFSETQ. The CDR3 runs to 13 residues. V was clipped by 4 bases and J by 7 bases, with 15 bases between them. CDR3 DNA sequence: TGCGCCAGCAGCCCCATGGGGTCGGATGAGCAGTACTTC. It codes for CASSPMGSDEQYF.

This clonotype was seen at least ten times. This chain links TRBV24-1 with TRBJ2-1; D is perhaps TRBD2 (6 bases). Germline assignment: CDR1 KGHDR and CDR2 SFDVKD. The CDR3 is made up of 13 amino acids. Trimming took off 5 bases at V and 6 bases at J, with 10 bases between the two ends. The CDR3 is CATSAGTPNEQFF. The DNA for the CDR3 is TGTGCCACCAGTGCCGGGACTCCCAATGAGCAGTTCTTC.

This clonotype came up many times. The genes are TRBV20-1 and TRBJ2-1; the D gene is possibly TRBD2 (6 bases). V was cut by 0 bases and J by 2 bases, with 17 bases left in between. Germline values: CDR1 DFQATT, CDR2 SNEGSKA (reference sequence). The CDR3 is made up of 17 amino acids. The CDR3 loop is CSARDLLGLSTYNEQFF. The DNA of the CDR3 is TGCAGTGCTAGAGACCTCTTGGGACTCTCCACCTACAATGAGCAGTTCTTC.

V is TRBV6-5 and J is TRBJ2-3; 10 bases are a match to TRBD2. Germline values: CDR1 MNHEY, CDR2 SVGAGI. V lost 7 bases, J lost 1 base, and 5 bases stayed unmatched. The CDR3 runs to 15 residues. CDR3 protein: CASNPSGGRTDTQYF. CDR3 DNA: TGTGCCAGCAACCCTAGCGGGGGCCGCACAGATACGCAGTATTTT.

This clonotype appeared many times. The chain carries TRBV12-3 or TRBV12-4 and TRBJ2-5; the match to TRBD2 covers 15 bases. This CDR3 has 18 amino acids. V trimming: 1 base; J trimming: 4 bases; junction bases outside the gene matches: 7. CDR3: CASSLGGLAGGRGETQYF. The CDR3 coding sequence is TGTGCCAGCAGTTTAGGGGGACTAGCGGGAGGCCGGGGAGAGACCCAGTACTTC.

Ten or more counts support this clonotype. The genes are TRBV7-9 and TRBJ1-6; no firm D call. This CDR3 has 16 residues. The V gene's germline CDR1 is SEHNR and CDR2 FQNEAQ (reference sequence). V lost 6 bases, J lost 2 bases, and 14 bases lay in between. Written as DNA, the CDR3 is TGTGCCAGCAGTTTACTTGGGGTGACCTATAATTCACCCCTCCACTTT. Translating gives CASSLLGVTYNSPLHF.

This clonotype was counted only a few times. The chain employs TRBV4-3 and TRBJ2-3; D is unclear. V lost 1 base to trimming and J lost 1 base, with 12 bases between them. The V gene's germline CDR1 is LGHNA and CDR2 YSLEER. This CDR3 region has 16 residues. CDR3 sequence (DNA): TGCGCCAGCAGCCAAGCGCGATTTCTTGGCACAGATACGCAGTATTTT. Amino acids: CASSQARFLGTDTQYF.

This clonotype is termed hyperexpanded. V usage is TRBV16 and J usage is TRBJ1-5, with D maybe TRBD1 (5 bases). Germline V gene data show CDR1 as KGHSY and CDR2 as FQNENV. Trimming pared 2 bases from V and 5 bases from J, leaving 10 bases between. This CDR3 has 14 amino acids. For the CDR3, the DNA is TGTGCCAGCAGCCAAGGGGACTCTTATCAGCCCCAGCATTTT. It translates to CASSQGDSYQPQHF.